A selection of T cell receptor beta chains follows, all from one sample in a study of cytomegalovirus exposure and HLA in healthy donors. Libraries were prepared by immunoSEQ multiplex PCR; TCRdb keeps only in-frame clonotypes and omits some of them. The table for this sample gives about 100,000 clones. Sequencing was carried out using PBMCs. Every receptor here comes from a man aged 45-65 years in good health and CMV-seronegative. Each CDR3 is given with its conserved first and last residue. A D gene is named only where the DNA matches it firmly.

v_gene	j_gene	d_gene	CDR3nt	CDR3aa
TRBV4-1	TRBJ2-7	-	TGCGCCAGCAGCCAAGTTCTTGCCAGGGGCGAGCAGTACTTC	CASSQVLARGEQYF
TRBV18	TRBJ1-2	TRBD1	TGTGCCAGCTCACCGGGACAGGACTATGGCTACACCTTC	CASSPGQDYGYTF
TRBV4-3	TRBJ2-7	-	TGCGCCAGCAGCCAGCAGACAGGTTCCTACGAGCAGTACTTC	CASSQQTGSYEQYF
TRBV7-2	TRBJ1-2	-	TGTGCCAGCAGCTTAGAACTGAACTATGGCTACACCTTC	CASSLELNYGYTF
TRBV29-1	TRBJ2-1	TRBD1	TGCAGCGTTGGCCCACTAGACAGGGGTAATGAGCAGTTCTTC	CSVGPLDRGNEQFF
TRBV4-1	TRBJ1-5	-	TGCGCCAGCAGCCAGAGACAGGAGTCTCAGCCCCAGCATTTT	CASSQRQESQPQHF
TRBV5-5	TRBJ2-1	TRBD2	TGTGCCAGCAGCGTCCGGGACTACAACAATGAGCAGTTCTTC	CASSVRDYNNEQFF
TRBV7-2	TRBJ1-3	TRBD1	TGTGCCAGCGGGACAGCTGGAAACACCATATATTTT	CASGTAGNTIYF
TRBV29-1	TRBJ2-1	-	TGCAGCGTTGAAGGGGCGGACTACTACAATGAGCAGTTCTTC	CSVEGADYYNEQFF
TRBV11-3	TRBJ2-3	TRBD2	TGTGCCAGCAGCGTCACTAGCGGGAGGTTTGATACGCAGTATTTT	CASSVTSGRFDTQYF
TRBV5-1	TRBJ2-7	TRBD1	TGCGCCAGCAGGCCGGGACAGGGGTCCTACGAGCAGTACTTC	CASRPGQGSYEQYF
TRBV5-6	TRBJ2-5	TRBD2	TGTGCCAGCAGCTTGGGTTCTAGCGGGAGGCCAGGGGAGACCCAGTACTTC	CASSLGSSGRPGETQYF
TRBV6-5	TRBJ1-2	-	TGTGCCAGCAGTTACTCTTTCGGGATCCCTGGCTACACCTTC	CASSYSFGIPGYTF
TRBV6-5	TRBJ2-7	TRBD2	TGTGCCAGCAGTTACGGGGGACTAGCGGGATGGTACGAGCAGTACTTC	CASSYGGLAGWYEQYF
TRBV7-9	TRBJ1-4	-	TGTGCCAGCAGCGTAGCAGAGGAAAAACTGTTTTTT	CASSVAEEKLFF
TRBV4-3	TRBJ2-5	TRBD2	TGCGCCAGCAGCCTTAGCGGGAACAGAAGAGAGACCCAGTACTTC	CASSLSGNRRETQYF
TRBV19	TRBJ1-2	TRBD1	TGTGCCAGTAGTCCGACTGGGCTACAGGGGGCACATGGCTACACCTTC	CASSPTGLQGAHGYTF
TRBV11-3	TRBJ2-7	TRBD1	TGTGCCAGCAGCTTAGAGAGTGGGACAGGACTTTACGAGCAGTACTTC	CASSLESGTGLYEQYF